These 32 T cell receptor beta chains were all obtained from the same sample, sequenced in a study of CD8+ T cells in alopecia areata. RNA extraction was followed by reverse transcription into cDNA, which acted as the sequencing template. The data were produced by immunoSEQ multiplex PCR, yet TCRdb's version contains in-frame clones alone and is incomplete. The sample consists of roughly 200,000 clones, roughly three fifths of them appearing once. Treatment in this sample: oral pan-JAK inhibitor, 5-10 mg twice daily. Sequenced material: CD8+ T cells sorted from blood, taken at week 24, from a patient treated with tofacitinib. The receptors derive from a human donor with alopecia areata.

The V gene is TRBV12-5, the J gene TRBJ2-1; TRBD2 might be the D (6 bases). Germline V lookup: CDR1 LGHNT, CDR2 FRNRAP. The CDR3 sequence is 16 residues long. Trimming left V 6 bases short and J 0 bases short, with 15 bases between. The CDR3 bases are TGTGCTAGTGGACCCGATTGGCGGGGCTCCTACAATGAGCAGTTCTTC. This gives the protein CASGPDWRGSYNEQFF.

This clone has more than one count but fewer than ten. The rearrangement links TRBV4-1 to TRBJ1-5; 10 nucleotides align to TRBD1. The CDR3 spans 16 residues. Germline V gene lookup returns CDR1 MGHRA and CDR2 YSYEKL. Losses at the gene ends were 4 bases for V and 6 bases for J; bases not matched to a gene: 9. For the CDR3, the DNA is TGCGCCAGCAGCCCCTCAGACAGGGGGCTCGGTCAGCCCCAGCATTTT. Translated, it gives CASSPSDRGLGQPQHF.

The rearrangement uses TRBV27 and TRBJ1-1; TRBD1 aligns across 10 bases. The CDR3 is 13 amino acids. Germline CDR1 and CDR2: MNHEY and SMNVEV (reference sequence). V was pared by 6 bases and J by 7 bases, with 5 bases of the junction left unmatched. The CDR3 sequence: CASSTGQGFEAFF. The CDR3, as DNA: TGTGCCAGCAGCACGGGACAGGGGTTTGAAGCTTTCTTT.

This clone was observed a few times. This chain joins TRBV10-3 and TRBJ1-2; D remains ambiguous. V lost 2 bases and J 4 bases, leaving 14 bases between the germline ends. This CDR3 contains 15 residues. Germline V CDR1 and CDR2: ENHRY, SYGVKD. The CDR3 nucleotides read TGTGCCATCAGTGAGAGTCTCGCAGACCTCTATGGCTACACCTTC. This sequence encodes CAISESLADLYGYTF.

V is TRBV15 and J is TRBJ1-5; D may be TRBD1 (6 bases). This CDR3 is 16 amino acids long. V was clipped by 3 bases and J by 5 bases, with 17 bases between them. Germline V gene lookup returns CDR1 LNHNV and CDR2 YYDKDF (reference sequence). The CDR3 protein is CATSSRRRGHYQPQHF. CDR3 in DNA: TGTGCCACCAGCAGCCGACGGAGGGGACACTATCAGCCCCAGCATTTT.

This sequence joins TRBV27 and TRBJ2-1, with D maybe TRBD2 (5 bases). CDR1 and CDR2 from the germline V gene are MNHEY and SMNVEV (reference sequence). Trimming took off 3 bases at V and 7 bases at J, with 13 bases between the two ends. The CDR3 totals 14 residues. The CDR3 loop reads CASSFGGFWNEQFF. The CDR3 nucleotides are TGTGCCAGCAGTTTCGGAGGCTTCTGGAATGAGCAGTTCTTC.

This rearrangement joins TRBV11-2 to TRBJ2-3; D is uncertain. The CDR3 has 14 residues. CDR1 is SGHAT, CDR2 FQNNGV, per germline. The V end was cut by 5 bases, the J end by 2 bases, with 11 bases between. The CDR3 region is CASSPEPNTDTQYF. The CDR3 DNA follows: TGTGCCAGCAGCCCCGAACCAAACACAGATACGCAGTATTTT.

This chain links TRBV4-1 with TRBJ1-2; 7 positions match TRBD1. J gave up 7 bases and V 4 bases, and 9 bases lay outside the gene matches. This CDR3 comprises 14 residues. From germline, CDR1 is MGHRA and CDR2 YSYEKL. CDR3 sequence: CASSPRTGGFGYTF. In DNA, the CDR3 is TGCGCCAGCAGCCCACGGACAGGTGGTTTTGGCTACACCTTC.

On this clone itself: This sample also contains other DNA sequences that code for the same CDR3. The chain carries TRBV11-2 and TRBJ2-1; D unclear. CDR3 length equals 12 residues. From germline, CDR1 is SGHAT and CDR2 FQNNGV. V was shortened by 1 base and J by 5 bases, with 3 bases between the two germline ends. CDR3 protein: CASSLGNNEQFF. The CDR3 nucleotides read TGTGCCAGCAGCTTAGGGAACAATGAGCAGTTCTTC.

The gene calls are TRBV5-6 and TRBJ2-3; TRBD2 is a possible D gene (6 bases). Germline V gene sequence: CDR1 SGHDT, CDR2 YYEEEE. CDR3 size: 17 residues. V lost 1 base to trimming and J lost 0 bases, with 15 bases between them. The CDR3 DNA is TGTGCCAGCAGCTTGTGGGGCGGGGCCATGAGCACAGATACGCAGTATTTT. Translating it yields CASSLWGGAMSTDTQYF.

The chain joins TRBV30 to TRBJ1-4; D possibly corresponds to TRBD1 (6 bases). The CDR3 is made up of 14 amino acids. Germline V CDR1 and CDR2: GTSNPN, SVGIG (reference sequence). V lost 4 bases to trimming and J lost 4 bases, with 13 bases between them. CDR3: CAWNPDSSNEKLFF. CDR3 nucleotide sequence: TGTGCCTGGAACCCGGACAGCAGTAATGAAAAACTGTTTTTT.

This clone was counted a single time. V gene TRBV15 combines with J gene TRBJ2-7; D unresolved. V was trimmed by 2 bases and J by 1 base, leaving 12 bases between them. The CDR3 runs 15 residues. Germline CDR1 reads LNHNV; CDR2 reads YYDKDF (reference sequence). CDR3 protein: CATSRQPGRSYEQYF. The DNA for the CDR3 is TGTGCCACCAGCAGACAACCGGGCCGATCCTACGAGCAGTACTTC.

This sequence joins TRBV27 and TRBJ2-7, with 10 positions matching TRBD1. Germline values: CDR1 MNHEY, CDR2 SMNVEV (reference sequence). V was pared by 3 bases and J by 2 bases, with 1 base of the junction left unmatched. The CDR3 has 14 amino acids. The CDR3 DNA reads as TGTGCCAGCAGTTTCGGGACAGGGGCCTACGAGCAGTACTTC. This translates into CASSFGTGAYEQYF.

The CDR3 DNA follows: TGTGCCAGCAGCTTAGGGGCGGACAGAGGAAGCTATGGCTACACCTTC. Amino acids: CASSLGADRGSYGYTF. The J gene is TRBJ1-2, the V gene TRBV7-4, with a tentative D call TRBD1 (6 bases). The CDR3 is 16 amino acids. V lost 1 base and J 4 bases, leaving 16 bases between the germline ends. In germline, CDR1 is SGHVT, CDR2 SQSDAQ.

V usage is TRBV7-7 and J usage is TRBJ2-5; the D is unclear. The CDR3 length is 14 residues. The V end was cut by 5 bases, the J end by 7 bases, with 17 bases between. Germline CDR1 reads SSHAT; CDR2 reads FNYEAQ (reference sequence). The CDR3 loop is CASSPESRRGTQYF. CDR3 DNA: TGTGCCAGCAGCCCCGAGTCGCGGCGCGGGACCCAGTACTTC.

This clone was seen a few times. V usage is TRBV4-2 and J usage is TRBJ2-1, with 12 nucleotides matching TRBD2. This CDR3 contains 16 residues. The V segment lost 0 bases and the J segment 8 bases; nucleotides outside the gene matches: 5. CDR1 is LGHNA and CDR2 is YNFKEQ in the germline V gene. CDR3 protein: CASSQDGLAGTHEQFF. The CDR3 region has the DNA TGTGCCAGCAGCCAAGATGGACTAGCGGGAACCCATGAGCAGTTCTTC.

In its sample, this clone was seen a few times. The chain employs TRBV5-6 and TRBJ2-7; D gene uncertain. Trimming removed 0 bases at V and 0 bases at J, with 10 bases between. The length of the CDR3 is 15 residues. Germline V gene data show CDR1 as SGHDT and CDR2 as YYEEEE. CDR3 DNA: TGTGCCAGCAGCTTGGGGCTCAGTTCCTCCTACGAGCAGTACTTC. It yields the protein CASSLGLSSSYEQYF.

The chain carries TRBV30 and TRBJ2-3; a possible D gene is TRBD1 (6 bases). Germline V gives CDR1 GTSNPN, CDR2 SVGIG (reference sequence). The ends were cut back, 1 base at V and 0 bases at J, with 11 bases in the middle. The CDR3 runs to 15 residues. The CDR3 here is CAWSGTAHSTDTQYF. The CDR3 DNA sequence: TGTGCCTGGAGTGGGACAGCGCATAGCACAGATACGCAGTATTTT. The full variable domain, rest sourced from reference TRBV30 and TRBJ2-3, is SQTIHQWPATLVQPVGSPLSLECTVEGTSNPNLYWYRQAAGRGLQLLFYSVGIGQISSEVPQNLSASRPQDRQFILSSKKLLLSDSGFYLCAWSGTAHSTDTQYFGPGTRLTVL.

Comments on this clone: One junction end does not reproduce the germline sequence, and a read error may be involved. The rearrangement links TRBV25-1 to TRBJ1-2; 8 bases agree with TRBD1. Germline-derived CDR1 and CDR2 are MGHDK and SYGVNS. The CDR3 covers 16 residues. Here the CDR3 DNA reads TGTGCCAGCAGTGAATATGACAGGGGATGGAACTATGGCCACACCTTC. Translating gives CASSEYDRGWNYGHTF.

Points on this clone: Other DNA sequences in this specimen translate into the identical CDR3. This chain links TRBV27 with TRBJ2-7, with TRBD2 as a possible D gene (6 bases). This CDR3 has 11 residues. CDR1 is MNHEY, CDR2 SMNVEV, per germline (reference sequence). V lost 6 bases and J 3 bases, leaving 6 bases between the germline ends. The CDR3: CASRRGYEQYF. CDR3 bases: TGTGCCAGCAGGCGGGGCTACGAGCAGTACTTC.

This rearrangement joins TRBV29-1 to TRBJ2-3, with D maybe TRBD1 (6 bases). Trimming removed 3 bases from V and 1 base from J, with 11 bases in between. The CDR3 runs 14 residues. Germline CDR1 reads SQVTM; CDR2 reads ANQGSEA. The DNA for the CDR3 is TGCAGCGTTGACCTCGGACAGCGCACAGATACGCAGTATTTT. This encodes CSVDLGQRTDTQYF.

This sequence joins TRBV27 and TRBJ2-1; D is unresolved. Trimming left V 0 bases short and J 3 bases short, with 6 bases between. The germline V gene has CDR1 MNHEY and CDR2 SMNVEV (reference sequence). The CDR3 contains 14 residues. The CDR3 sequence is CASSLSGGYNEQFF. CDR3 nucleotide sequence: TGTGCCAGCAGTTTATCAGGCGGCTACAATGAGCAGTTCTTC.

The rearrangement uses TRBV7-8 and TRBJ1-5; tentatively, D is TRBD1 (6 bases). Trimming removed 2 bases from V and 2 bases from J, with 10 bases in between. The CDR3 spans 15 residues. Germline CDR1 reads SGHVS; CDR2 reads FQNEAQ. The CDR3 DNA sequence: TGTGCCAGCAGCTTATGGGGGGCAGGCAATCAGCCCCAGCATTTT. This gives the protein CASSLWGAGNQPQHF.

The rearrangement joins TRBV2 to TRBJ2-7; TRBD2 aligns across 7 bases. Germline values: CDR1 SNHLY, CDR2 FYNNEI. After removal of 6 bases from V and 1 base from J, the junction contained 6 bases not matched to a gene. The CDR3 has 14 amino acids. The CDR3 DNA is TGTGCCAGCAGACCCAGCGGGGCATCCTACGAGCAGTACTTC. It specifies CASRPSGASYEQYF.

This clone showed up just a few times. The rearrangement links TRBV20-1 to TRBJ2-7; possible D gene TRBD1, 6 bases. With 6 bases removed from V and 4 bases from J, the gap between germline ends came to 10 bases. Germline values: CDR1 DFQATT, CDR2 SNEGSKA (reference sequence). The CDR3 has 11 residues. The CDR3 loop is CSAYRVYEQYF. The CDR3 DNA reads as TGCAGTGCATACAGGGTTTACGAGCAGTACTTC.

This clone was seen a handful of times. The chain is built from TRBV7-6 and TRBJ2-5; TRBD2 aligns across 9 bases. Trimming at V came to 1 base and at J to 10 bases, leaving 7 bases not matched to a gene. The germline gives CDR1 SGHVS, CDR2 FNYEAQ. The CDR3 contains 14 residues. CDR3 residues: CASSLGTSVFDQYF. The CDR3 coding sequence is TGTGCCAGCAGCTTAGGGACTAGCGTGTTCGACCAGTACTTC.

This sequence joins TRBV7-9 and TRBJ2-7, with TRBD2 matching 8 bases. The CDR3 covers 15 residues. CDR1 and CDR2 from the germline V gene are SEHNR and FQNEAQ (reference sequence). The junction had 9 bases not matched to a gene; V was cut back by 6 bases and J by 2 bases. The CDR3 protein is CASSLLGSGTYEQYF. DNA for the CDR3: TGTGCCAGCAGTTTGCTGGGTAGCGGGACCTACGAGCAGTACTTC. Full variable domain (rest looked up from reference TRBV7-9 and TRBJ2-7): DTGVSQNPRHKITKRGQNVTFRCDPISEHNRLYWYRQTLGQGPEFLTYFQNEAQLEKSRLLSDRFSAERPKGSFSTLEIQRTEQGDSAMYLCASSLLGSGTYEQYFGPGTRLTVT.

The genes are TRBV5-6 and TRBJ2-1; no firm D call. In germline, CDR1 is SGHDT, CDR2 YYEEEE. The CDR3 is 13 residues long. V shed 1 base and J shed 5 bases, with 7 bases lying between them. The CDR3 here is CASSLYSHNEQFF. Written as DNA, the CDR3 is TGTGCCAGCAGCTTGTATTCGCACAATGAGCAGTTCTTC.

The chain uses TRBV13 and TRBJ1-2, with D possibly being TRBD1 (5 bases). This CDR3 comprises 14 residues. Germline loops: CDR1 PRHDT, CDR2 FYEKMQ (reference sequence). V was trimmed by 2 bases and J by 2 bases, leaving 9 bases between them. The CDR3 DNA reads as TGTGCCAGCAGCTTAAGGGGATCCAACTATGGCTACACCTTC. Protein: CASSLRGSNYGYTF. Together with reference TRBV13 and TRBJ1-2, the CDR3 gives the full variable domain: AAGVIQSPRHLIKEKRETATLKCYPIPRHDTVYWYQQGPGQDPQFLISFYEKMQSDKGSIPDRFSAQQFSDYHSELNMSSLELGDSALYFCASSLRGSNYGYTFGSGTRLTVV.

The genes are TRBV30 and TRBJ1-2, with a weak D call TRBD1 (5 bases). Germline values: CDR1 GTSNPN, CDR2 SVGIG (reference sequence). Between the trimmed V and J ends, which lost 4 bases and 4 bases, there was a span of 7 bases. The CDR3 length is 11 residues. The CDR3 here is CAWTGIYGYTF. The CDR3 nucleotides read TGTGCCTGGACAGGGATCTATGGCTACACCTTC. Full variable domain (outside the CDR3, taken from reference TRBV30 and TRBJ1-2): SQTIHQWPATLVQPVGSPLSLECTVEGTSNPNLYWYRQAAGRGLQLLFYSVGIGQISSEVPQNLSASRPQDRQFILSSKKLLLSDSGFYLCAWTGIYGYTFGSGTRLTVV.

This clone has just one count. V and J are TRBV19 and TRBJ1-1; D gene unclear. The length of the CDR3 is 14 residues. The V end was cut by 2 bases, the J end by 6 bases, with 13 bases between. Per the germline V gene, CDR1 is LNHDA and CDR2 is SQIVND (reference sequence). The CDR3 nucleotides are TGTGCCAGTAGTATATCAAGGGCGGTGTCTGAAGCTTTCTTT. Encoded protein: CASSISRAVSEAFF.

The chain joins TRBV27 to TRBJ2-4; either TRBD1 or TRBD2 may fit D (5 bases each). Germline V gene sequence: CDR1 MNHEY, CDR2 SMNVEV (reference sequence). The CDR3 covers 15 residues. V lost 6 bases to trimming and J lost 3 bases, with 15 bases between them. The CDR3: CASSHSGTGKNIQYF. The CDR3 DNA is TGTGCCAGCAGCCACTCCGGGACGGGCAAAAACATTCAGTACTTC.